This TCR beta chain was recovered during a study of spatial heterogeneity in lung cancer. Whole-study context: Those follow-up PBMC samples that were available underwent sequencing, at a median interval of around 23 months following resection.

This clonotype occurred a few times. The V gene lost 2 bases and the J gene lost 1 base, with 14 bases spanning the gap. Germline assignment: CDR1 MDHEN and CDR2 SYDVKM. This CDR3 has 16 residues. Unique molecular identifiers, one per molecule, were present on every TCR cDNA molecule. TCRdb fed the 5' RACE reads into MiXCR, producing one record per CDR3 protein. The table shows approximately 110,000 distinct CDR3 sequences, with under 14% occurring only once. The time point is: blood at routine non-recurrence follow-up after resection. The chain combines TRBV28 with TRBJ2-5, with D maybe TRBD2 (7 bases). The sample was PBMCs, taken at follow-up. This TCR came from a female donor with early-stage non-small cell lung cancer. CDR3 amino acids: CASSLLGGGAQETQYF. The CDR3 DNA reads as TGTGCCAGCAGTTTACTGGGAGGGGGAGCCCAAGAGACCCAGTACTTC.